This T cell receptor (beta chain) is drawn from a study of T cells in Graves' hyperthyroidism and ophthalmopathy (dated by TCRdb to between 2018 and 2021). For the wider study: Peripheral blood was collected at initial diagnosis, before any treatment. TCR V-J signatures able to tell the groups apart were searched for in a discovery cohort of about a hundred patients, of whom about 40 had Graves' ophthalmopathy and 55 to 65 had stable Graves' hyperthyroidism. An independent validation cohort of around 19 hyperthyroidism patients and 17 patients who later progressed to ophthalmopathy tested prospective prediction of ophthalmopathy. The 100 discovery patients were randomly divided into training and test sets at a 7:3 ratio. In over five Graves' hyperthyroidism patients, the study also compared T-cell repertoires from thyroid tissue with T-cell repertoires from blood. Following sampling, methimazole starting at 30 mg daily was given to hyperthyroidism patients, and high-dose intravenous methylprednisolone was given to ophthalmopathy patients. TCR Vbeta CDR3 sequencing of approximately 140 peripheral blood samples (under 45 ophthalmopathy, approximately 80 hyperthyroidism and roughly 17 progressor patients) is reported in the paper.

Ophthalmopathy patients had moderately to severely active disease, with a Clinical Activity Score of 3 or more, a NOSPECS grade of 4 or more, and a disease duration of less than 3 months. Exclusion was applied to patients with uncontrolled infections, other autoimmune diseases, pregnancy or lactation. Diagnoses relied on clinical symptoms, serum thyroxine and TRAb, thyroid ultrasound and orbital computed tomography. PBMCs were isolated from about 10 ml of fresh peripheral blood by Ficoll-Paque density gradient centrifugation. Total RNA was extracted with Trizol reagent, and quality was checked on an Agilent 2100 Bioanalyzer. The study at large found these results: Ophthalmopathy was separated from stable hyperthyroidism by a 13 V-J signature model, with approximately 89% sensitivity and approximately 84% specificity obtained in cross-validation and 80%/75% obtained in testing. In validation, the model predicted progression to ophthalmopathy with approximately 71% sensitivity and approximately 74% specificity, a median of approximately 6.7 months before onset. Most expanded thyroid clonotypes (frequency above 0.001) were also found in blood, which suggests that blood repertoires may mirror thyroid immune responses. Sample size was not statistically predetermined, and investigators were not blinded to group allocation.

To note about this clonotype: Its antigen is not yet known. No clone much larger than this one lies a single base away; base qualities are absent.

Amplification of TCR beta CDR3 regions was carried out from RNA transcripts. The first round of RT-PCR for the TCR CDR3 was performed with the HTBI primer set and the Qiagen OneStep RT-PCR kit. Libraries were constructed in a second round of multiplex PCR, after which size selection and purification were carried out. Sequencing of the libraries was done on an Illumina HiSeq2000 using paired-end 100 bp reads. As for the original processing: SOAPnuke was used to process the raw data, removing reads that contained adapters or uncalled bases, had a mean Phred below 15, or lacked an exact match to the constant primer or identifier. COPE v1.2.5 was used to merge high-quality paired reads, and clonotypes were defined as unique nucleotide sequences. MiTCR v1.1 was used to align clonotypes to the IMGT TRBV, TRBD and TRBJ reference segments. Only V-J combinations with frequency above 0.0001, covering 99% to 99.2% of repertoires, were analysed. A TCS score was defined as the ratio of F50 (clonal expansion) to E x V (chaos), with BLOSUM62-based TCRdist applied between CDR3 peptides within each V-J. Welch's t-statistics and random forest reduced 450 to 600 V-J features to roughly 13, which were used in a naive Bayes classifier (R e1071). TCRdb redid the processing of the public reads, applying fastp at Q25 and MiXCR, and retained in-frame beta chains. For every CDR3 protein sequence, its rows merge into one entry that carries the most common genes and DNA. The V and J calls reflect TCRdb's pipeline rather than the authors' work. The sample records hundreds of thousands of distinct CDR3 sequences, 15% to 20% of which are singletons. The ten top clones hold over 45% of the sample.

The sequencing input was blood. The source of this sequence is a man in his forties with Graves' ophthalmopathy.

The nucleotide sequence reads TGTGCCAGCAGTCAAAACCCCGGGACAGGGTGGAGTCAGCCCCAGCATTTT. This yields the protein CASSQNPGTGWSQPQHF. The V and J segments used are TRBV3-1 and TRBJ1-5, with TRBD1 identical over 9 junction bases. The CDR3 runs 17 amino acids, cysteine and phenylalanine included. Here the CDR3 DNA is all that survives: 51 bases in frame from base 1. According to the germline V gene (reference sequence), CDR1 reads LGHDT and CDR2 reads YNNKEL. The junction shows trimming of 6 bases on V and 6 bases on J, and the gene matches do not reach 15 bases of it.